The next 28 T cell receptor beta chains were all read from a single sample in a study of blood T cell repertoires in COVID-19. Assay: immunoSEQ multiplex PCR; the TCRdb copy retains only in-frame clones and omits some. The sample lists around 230,000 clones, less than 90% occurring once. The specimen was peripheral blood. The receptors stem from a woman aged 70 to 79 with active or convalescent COVID-19.

This clone showed up just a few times. The gene calls are TRBV10-1 and TRBJ1-6, with 7 bases that match TRBD1. With V trimmed by 5 bases and J by 6 bases, 10 bases remained unmatched. The CDR3 is 16 amino acids. CDR1 is WNHNN and CDR2 is SYGVQD in the germline V gene (reference sequence). CDR3 DNA: TGCGCCAGCAGTCAAATGACAGGGCTACTTAATTCACCCCTCCACTTT. This codes for CASSQMTGLLNSPLHF.

The chain combines TRBV25-1 with TRBJ1-2, with D perhaps TRBD1 (6 bases). The CDR3 length is 14 residues. The germline CDR1 and CDR2 sequences are MGHDK and SYGVNS. V gave up 9 bases and J gave up 4 bases, with 18 bases separating them. The CDR3 loop reads CASHEQGVGYGYTF. The CDR3 DNA reads as TGTGCCAGTCACGAACAGGGTGTGGGCTATGGCTACACCTTC.

The chain recombines TRBV2 with TRBJ2-7, with D hard to call. From germline, CDR1 is SNHLY and CDR2 FYNNEI. The CDR3 has 13 residues. V lost 2 bases and J lost 1, with 6 bases in between. CDR3 in amino acids: CASSEFSSYEQYF. In DNA form, the CDR3 reads TGTGCCAGCAGTGAATTTAGTTCCTACGAGCAGTACTTC.

This clone was found a few times. This chain uses TRBV7-9 with TRBJ1-6, with unresolved D. Trimming removed 5 bases from V and 7 bases from J, with 15 bases in between. There are 15 residues in the CDR3. The germline CDR1 and CDR2 sequences are SEHNR and FQNEAQ (reference sequence). In nucleotides, the CDR3 is TGTGCCAGCAGCCCGGTATCCACCGTAAATTCACCCCTCCACTTT. As protein: CASSPVSTVNSPLHF.

CDR3 residues: CAISGTSGSASTDTQYF. CDR3 DNA: TGTGCCATCAGTGGGACTAGCGGGAGTGCTTCCACAGATACGCAGTATTTT. The V call is TRBV10-3, the J call TRBJ2-3; TRBD2 matches 13 bases. The CDR3 totals 17 residues. In germline, CDR1 is ENHRY, CDR2 SYGVKD. V gave up 4 bases and J gave up 2 bases; unmatched junction bases: 6.

This chain links TRBV18 with TRBJ2-1, with no clear D. The CDR3 sequence is 17 residues long. CDR1 and CDR2 (germline): KGHSH, LQKENI. Between the trimmed V and J ends, which lost 2 bases and 10 bases, there was a span of 24 bases. The CDR3 is CASSPSTFGPIRWEQFF. DNA for the CDR3: TGTGCCAGCTCACCATCGACGTTTGGGCCAATTCGTTGGGAGCAGTTCTTC.

The chain employs TRBV19 and TRBJ2-6, with D unclear. This CDR3 has 14 residues. Germline lookup yields CDR1 LNHDA and CDR2 SQIVND (reference sequence). Trimming left V 6 bases short and J 3 bases short, with 9 bases between. CDR3 sequence (DNA): TGTGCCAGTAGCCTCCAGGTTGGGGCCAACGTCCTGACTTTC. It codes for CASSLQVGANVLTF.

The chain employs TRBV5-1 and TRBJ2-2; 8 nucleotides line up with TRBD2. The length of the CDR3 is 14 residues. In germline, CDR1 is SGHRS, CDR2 YFSETQ. The V gene end was trimmed by 7 bases and the J gene end by 5 bases; junction bases not matched to a gene: 7. CDR3 DNA sequence: TGCGCCAGCCGGGAGGGAGCGGAAACCGGGGAGCTGTTTTTT. This encodes CASREGAETGELFF.

The rearrangement uses TRBV28 and TRBJ2-1; 9 bases are shared with TRBD2. Looked up from germline, CDR1 is MDHEN and CDR2 is SYDVKM. The CDR3 is 15 amino acids. Unmatched junction bases numbered 9, after V lost 3 bases and J lost 9 bases. The CDR3: CASSFWLAGTGEQFF. CDR3 nucleotides: TGTGCCAGCAGTTTTTGGCTAGCGGGAACTGGTGAGCAGTTCTTC. Full variable domain (rest looked up from reference TRBV28 and TRBJ2-1): DVKVTQSSRYLVKRTGEKVFLECVQDMDHENMFWYRQDPGLGLRLIYFSYDVKMKEKGDIPEGYSVSREKKERFSLILESASTNQTSMYLCASSFWLAGTGEQFFGPGTRLTVL.

The rearrangement uses TRBV5-1 and TRBJ2-7; 7 bases fit TRBD1. The CDR3 consists of 14 residues. The germline gives CDR1 SGHRS, CDR2 YFSETQ. V was pared by 5 bases and J by 2 bases, with 7 bases of the junction left unmatched. The CDR3 loop is CASRAQGTAYEQYF. CDR3 coding DNA: TGCGCCAGCAGGGCACAGGGGACGGCCTACGAGCAGTACTTC.

This clone was found once. This sequence joins TRBV18 and TRBJ1-6; 7 bases fit TRBD1. The V gene end was trimmed by 2 bases and the J gene end by 9 bases; junction bases not matched to a gene: 10. The CDR3 extends over 16 amino acids. Germline loops: CDR1 KGHSH, CDR2 LQKENI. CDR3 in amino acids: CASSPIQGGRGSPLHF. The CDR3 DNA sequence: TGTGCCAGCTCACCAATTCAAGGGGGCCGCGGTTCACCCCTCCACTTT.

The CDR3 reads CASSDEQSNTGELFF. CDR3 DNA sequence: TGTGCCAGCAGTGACGAACAGTCAAACACCGGGGAGCTGTTTTTT. The gene calls are TRBV6-1 and TRBJ2-2, with D uncertain. V lost 3 bases and J 2 bases, leaving 10 bases between the germline ends. Per germline, CDR1 MNHNS and CDR2 SASEGT. The CDR3 length is 15 residues.

This clone was detected only once. This sequence joins TRBV6-6 and TRBJ2-3, with D perhaps matching TRBD1 (6 bases). V was clipped by 7 bases and J by 6 bases, with 11 bases between them. There are 12 residues in the CDR3. Germline loops: CDR1 MNHNY, CDR2 SVGAGI (reference sequence). In DNA, the CDR3 is TGTGCCAGCAAAGGGGGTGACGATACGCAGTATTTT. Translating it yields CASKGGDDTQYF.

V and J are TRBV5-1 and TRBJ1-3, with D hard to call. The germline CDR1 and CDR2 sequences are SGHRS and YFSETQ. The CDR3 has 16 residues. The V gene lost 0 bases and the J gene lost 1 base, with 11 bases spanning the gap. The CDR3 spells CASSLGSAGSGNTIYF. DNA for the CDR3: TGCGCCAGCAGCTTGGGGTCGGCCGGGTCTGGAAACACCATATATTTT.

The chain is built from TRBV4-1 and TRBJ2-7; maybe TRBD2 (6 bases). The CDR3 has 15 residues. With 4 bases removed from V and 1 base from J, the gap between germline ends came to 14 bases. Germline CDR1 MGHRA, CDR2 YSYEKL. The CDR3 nucleotides are TGCGCCAGCAGCCCCGGAGGGCTTAGGTCCTACGAGCAGTACTTC. Translation gives CASSPGGLRSYEQYF.

The V and J genes are TRBV4-2 and TRBJ1-2; weak D call: TRBD1 (6 bases). The CDR3 sequence is 16 residues long. V was clipped by 0 bases and J by 4 bases, with 15 bases between them. CDR1 is LGHNA, CDR2 YNFKEQ, per germline. The CDR3 reads CASSQDSPQGTYGYTF. DNA for the CDR3: TGTGCCAGCAGCCAAGATAGTCCGCAGGGGACCTATGGCTACACCTTC.

Concerning this clone: The same CDR3 is also encoded by other DNA sequences in this sample. The CDR3 is CSVGDSSYEQYF. CDR3 bases: TGCAGCGTCGGGGACAGCTCCTACGAGCAGTACTTC. The chain recombines TRBV29-1 with TRBJ2-7; 7 bases are shared with TRBD1. Unmatched junction bases numbered 2, after V lost 6 bases and J lost 0 bases. CDR3 size: 12 residues. Germline V gene lookup returns CDR1 SQVTM and CDR2 ANQGSEA.

The chain carries TRBV6-5 and TRBJ2-7, with no clear D. The CDR3 loop spans 13 amino acids. Per the germline V gene, CDR1 is MNHEY and CDR2 is SVGAGI. Trimming took off 0 bases at V and 2 bases at J, with 5 bases between the two ends. The CDR3 DNA follows: TGTGCCAGCAGTTACTCGGGCCCCTACGAGCAGTACTTC. It is translated as CASSYSGPYEQYF.

The rearrangement links TRBV11-2 to TRBJ1-4; TRBD1 matches at 7 bases. The V gene's germline CDR1 is SGHAT and CDR2 FQNNGV. CDR3 length: 13 residues. V lost 7 bases and J lost 7; bases outside the gene matches: 6. CDR3 bases: TGTGCCAGCACGGGGACAGCTACTGAAAAACTGTTTTTT. Translated: CASTGTATEKLFF.

The genes are TRBV6-5 and TRBJ2-5; D call uncertain. Per germline, CDR1 MNHEY and CDR2 SVGAGI. CDR3 length: 13 residues. Trimming removed 4 bases at V and 5 bases at J, with 11 bases between. CDR3 in amino acids: CASSFLSRETQYF. The DNA for the CDR3 is TGTGCCAGCAGTTTCTTGTCCCGGGAGACCCAGTACTTC.

The chain is built from TRBV6-1 and TRBJ2-7, with D perhaps TRBD1 (5 bases). V dropped 2 bases and J dropped 0 bases, with 11 bases sitting between them. The CDR3 is 15 amino acids. Looked up from germline, CDR1 is MNHNS and CDR2 is SASEGT. The CDR3 is CASSERPDSSYEQYF. The CDR3 DNA reads as TGTGCCAGCAGTGAACGTCCAGACAGCTCCTACGAGCAGTACTTC.

With respect to this clone: Compared with germline, one end of the junction differs, possibly owing to a read error. This chain connects TRBV6-2 or TRBV6-3 to TRBJ1-1, with 7 positions matching TRBD1. This CDR3 contains 12 residues. Germline V gene lookup returns CDR1 MNHEY and CDR2 SVGEGT. CDR3 protein: CASSLPGQEAFF. The CDR3 DNA reads as TGTGCCAGCAGTTTACCCGGACAGGAAGCTTTTTTT.

The chain links TRBV3-1 (or the pseudogene TRBV3-2) to TRBJ1-2; a weak D match, TRBD1 (5 bases). Germline V gene lookup returns CDR1 LGHDT and CDR2 YNNKEL (reference sequence). Trimming shortened V by 3 bases and J by 2 bases, and 7 bases separated the two germline ends. The CDR3 has 13 amino acids. The CDR3 DNA reads TGTGCCAGCAGCCAGGCAGGGAACTATGGCTACACCTTC. It is translated as CASSQAGNYGYTF.

J is TRBJ1-2 and V is TRBV10-3; 8 bases are shared with TRBD1. Germline loops: CDR1 ENHRY, CDR2 SYGVKD. Trimming at V came to 10 bases and at J to 4 bases, leaving 8 bases not matched to a gene. The CDR3 is 13 residues long. The CDR3 is CATSGGAGYGYTF. The CDR3, as DNA: TGTGCCACCTCAGGGGGCGCAGGCTATGGCTACACCTTC.

The chain links TRBV21-1 to TRBJ2-7; the D call TRBD1 from the table was never checked on the DNA. TRBV21-1 corresponds to a pseudogene. This CDR3 is built from 15 residues. The CDR3 sequence is CASSKGSRGSYEQYF. The CDR3 DNA reads TGTGCCAGCAGCAAGGGGAGCAGGGGATCCTACGAGCAGTACTTC.

The rearrangement uses TRBV12-3 or TRBV12-4 and TRBJ1-1; weak D call: TRBD1 (6 bases). Trimming shortened V by 6 bases and J by 1 base, and 9 bases separated the two germline ends. There are 13 residues in the CDR3. Here the CDR3 DNA reads TGTGCCAGCAGCCCGACAGGGAACACTGAAGCTTTCTTT. Translated, it gives CASSPTGNTEAFF.

V and J are TRBV19 and TRBJ1-5; maybe TRBD1 (6 bases). Germline V CDR1 and CDR2: LNHDA, SQIVND (reference sequence). The CDR3 has 15 residues. The V end lost 6 bases, the J end lost 1 base, and 13 bases lay between the germline ends. CDR3 sequence: CASRGGGLSNQPQHF. In nucleotides, the CDR3 is TGTGCCAGTAGGGGAGGGGGATTAAGCAATCAGCCCCAGCATTTT.

The V gene is TRBV20-1, the J gene TRBJ2-7, with 9 bases aligning to TRBD2. V lost 3 bases to trimming and J lost 3 bases; unmatched junction nucleotides: 9. This CDR3 is built from 15 residues. CDR1 and CDR2 from the germline V gene are DFQATT and SNEGSKA (reference sequence). CDR3 in DNA: TGCAGTGCTAGTAAGAGGCTAGCGGGATACTACGAGCAGTACTTC. Translated: CSASKRLAGYYEQYF.